This TCR beta chain was identified in a study of blood T cell repertoires in COVID-19. Study information: Donors in the United States, Italy and Spain gave samples during acute or convalescent COVID-19. T cells, B-cell-depleted T cells, or PBMCs provided the cDNA or gDNA that served as material.

Source study methods: Counts of nucleated cells, estimated from reference gene primer amplification, were obtained. The method was immunoSEQ multiplex PCR; TCRdb's version includes in-frame clones alone and lacks a portion of them. The V and J calls and the clone size are those of that table, but D and trimming were determined from the DNA. The data show about 140,000 clones, about 83% seen once. This CDR3 contains 16 residues. Germline loops: CDR1 SGHTS, CDR2 YDEGEE. V was pared by 4 bases and J by 2 bases, with 16 bases between. Sequencing was performed on peripheral blood. The TCR comes from a man in his fifties with acute or convalescent COVID-19. This chain connects TRBV5-8 to TRBJ1-5, with TRBD1 as a possible D gene (6 bases). CDR3 DNA: TGTGCCAGCAGCAGGGATCAGGGGTACCGCAATCAGCCCCAGCATTTT. Translation: CASSRDQGYRNQPQHF.